A selection of T cell receptor beta chains follows, all from one sample in a study of T cells in tuberculosis. The repertoire was sequenced with immunoSEQ multiplex PCR; TCRdb's copy has only in-frame clones and lacks some. The sample consists of 47,000 or so clones, roughly 96% of them appearing once. Here the sequenced sample was PBMCs, taken at tuberculosis diagnosis. The receptors derive from an adult with tuberculosis. Each CDR3 is given with its conserved first and last residue. D genes are given only for firm matches. A clone size is listed for some rows: how often the clone was seen (once, few, many), or a class if it is expanded.

clone_size: .; j_call: TRBJ2-7; v_call: TRBV15; d_call: .; cdr3_nt: TGTGCCACCAGCAGAGACAGGCTAACCTACGAGCAGTACTTC; cdr3_aa: CATSRDRLTYEQYF
clone_size: .; j_call: TRBJ2-3; v_call: TRBV5-1; d_call: .; cdr3_nt: TGCGCCAGCACCCGTCTGAGCACAGATACGCAGTATTTT; cdr3_aa: CASTRLSTDTQYF
clone_size: .; j_call: TRBJ2-7; v_call: TRBV28; d_call: TRBD2; cdr3_nt: TGTGCCAGCAGTTCGACTAGCGGGACCTACGAGCAGTACTTC; cdr3_aa: CASSSTSGTYEQYF
clone_size: once; j_call: TRBJ2-3; v_call: TRBV4-3; d_call: .; cdr3_nt: TGCGCCAGCAGCCAAGCCATCTCCGGGGATACGCAGTATTTT; cdr3_aa: CASSQAISGDTQYF
clone_size: few; j_call: TRBJ2-7; v_call: TRBV4-1; d_call: TRBD2; cdr3_nt: TGCGCCAGCAGCCATCAGCGGGGCCCCTACGAGCAGTACTTC; cdr3_aa: CASSHQRGPYEQYF
clone_size: .; j_call: TRBJ1-1; v_call: TRBV6-5; d_call: .; cdr3_nt: TGTGCCACCCATCGCGATCAGGGGGAAGCTTTCTTT; cdr3_aa: CATHRDQGEAFF
clone_size: .; j_call: TRBJ2-1; v_call: TRBV4-1; d_call: TRBD1; cdr3_nt: TGCGCCAGCAGCGGGACAGACTACAATGAGCAGTTCTTC; cdr3_aa: CASSGTDYNEQFF
clone_size: once; j_call: TRBJ2-3; v_call: TRBV5-6; d_call: .; cdr3_nt: TGTGCCAGCAGCTTTGACGGGAGTATGACGTTTGATACGCAGTATTTT; cdr3_aa: CASSFDGSMTFDTQYF
clone_size: .; j_call: TRBJ1-5; v_call: TRBV28; d_call: .; cdr3_nt: TGTGCCAGCAGTCCATCGGGGACTGGGCAGCCCCAGCATTTT; cdr3_aa: CASSPSGTGQPQHF
clone_size: .; j_call: TRBJ2-7; v_call: TRBV7-2; d_call: .; cdr3_nt: TGTGCCAGCAGCTTAAGGGAGGTCCTTTCCCCTGGGTACTTC; cdr3_aa: CASSLREVLSPGYF
clone_size: .; j_call: TRBJ2-7; v_call: TRBV6-5; d_call: .; cdr3_nt: TGTGCCAGCAGTTCCCGGGACACACAGTACTTC; cdr3_aa: CASSSRDTQYF
clone_size: .; j_call: TRBJ1-1; v_call: TRBV4-3; d_call: .; cdr3_nt: TGCGCCAGCAGCCCCAAACAGGGCCTGAACACTGAAGCTTTCTTT; cdr3_aa: CASSPKQGLNTEAFF
clone_size: .; j_call: TRBJ1-2; v_call: TRBV2; d_call: TRBD1; cdr3_nt: TGTGCCAGCAGTGGACAGGGGAGGGATGGCTACACCTTC; cdr3_aa: CASSGQGRDGYTF
clone_size: .; j_call: TRBJ1-1; v_call: TRBV29-1; d_call: .; cdr3_nt: TGCAGCGCCAAAGGGGCCCAGGCGAACACTGAAGCTTTCTTT; cdr3_aa: CSAKGAQANTEAFF
clone_size: once; j_call: TRBJ2-5; v_call: TRBV28; d_call: TRBD2; cdr3_nt: TGTGCCAGCAGTTTAGGGCTAGCGGGCCAAGAGACCCAGTACTTC; cdr3_aa: CASSLGLAGQETQYF
clone_size: once; j_call: TRBJ2-3; v_call: TRBV11-2; d_call: TRBD2; cdr3_nt: TGTGCCAGCAGCTTATGGCGGGGGTCAGATACGCAGTATTTT; cdr3_aa: CASSLWRGSDTQYF
clone_size: .; j_call: TRBJ1-2; v_call: TRBV6-6; d_call: .; cdr3_nt: TGTGCCAGCAGTTACTCGAAACAGGACGGCTACACCTTC; cdr3_aa: CASSYSKQDGYTF
clone_size: once; j_call: TRBJ2-5; v_call: TRBV5-4; d_call: .; cdr3_nt: TGTGCCAGCAGCTTCGGGAGTAATTTACAAGAGACCCAGTACTTC; cdr3_aa: CASSFGSNLQETQYF
clone_size: .; j_call: TRBJ1-1; v_call: TRBV25-1; d_call: TRBD1; cdr3_nt: TGTGCCAGCAGCCCTACTGGGACAGGGGGGAACACTGAAGCTTTCTTT; cdr3_aa: CASSPTGTGGNTEAFF
clone_size: .; j_call: TRBJ2-5; v_call: TRBV7-8; d_call: TRBD1; cdr3_nt: TGTGCCAGCAGCCCATCAGGGGGAGTGGAGACCCAGTACTTC; cdr3_aa: CASSPSGGVETQYF
clone_size: .; j_call: TRBJ2-7; v_call: TRBV6-6; d_call: .; cdr3_nt: TGTGCCAGCAGTTATGGAAGAGGTCTCTACGAGCAGTACTTC; cdr3_aa: CASSYGRGLYEQYF
clone_size: .; j_call: TRBJ1-1; v_call: TRBV2; d_call: .; cdr3_nt: TGTGCCAGCAGTCCCCCGAGGGGGGGCACTGAAGCTTTCTTT; cdr3_aa: CASSPPRGGTEAFF
clone_size: .; j_call: TRBJ1-2; v_call: TRBV28; d_call: .; cdr3_nt: TGTGCCAGCAGTCTTCTCCAGGGCGGCTACACCTTC; cdr3_aa: CASSLLQGGYTF
clone_size: .; j_call: TRBJ2-1; v_call: TRBV7-3; d_call: TRBD2; cdr3_nt: TGTGCCAGCAGCTTAAGACCTCCGAAGCGGGGGGTACGCGATGAGCAGTTCTTC; cdr3_aa: CASSLRPPKRGVRDEQFF
clone_size: .; j_call: TRBJ1-2; v_call: TRBV19; d_call: .; cdr3_nt: TGTGCCAGTAGTATCGACGGGGTGAGTGGCTACACCTTC; cdr3_aa: CASSIDGVSGYTF
clone_size: .; j_call: TRBJ2-1; v_call: TRBV11-2; d_call: .; cdr3_nt: TGTGCCAGCAGCTTAGCACTCTACAATGAGCAGTTCTTC; cdr3_aa: CASSLALYNEQFF
clone_size: .; j_call: TRBJ2-1; v_call: TRBV11-3; d_call: .; cdr3_nt: TGTGCCAGCAGCTTAGGCGCCCTTAGCGCCCTCAATGAGCAGTTCTTC; cdr3_aa: CASSLGALSALNEQFF
clone_size: .; j_call: TRBJ1-1; v_call: TRBV10-1; d_call: .; cdr3_nt: TGCGCCAGCAGTGAGTCGGGGAGCACTGAAGCTTTCTTT; cdr3_aa: CASSESGSTEAFF
clone_size: .; j_call: TRBJ2-2; v_call: TRBV6-6; d_call: .; cdr3_nt: TGTGCCAGCAGTTACTCAGAGACCGGGGAGCTGTTTTTT; cdr3_aa: CASSYSETGELFF
clone_size: .; j_call: TRBJ1-5; v_call: TRBV10-3; d_call: TRBD1; cdr3_nt: TGTGCCATCAGTGGCGGACAGGACAATCAGCCCCAGCATTTT; cdr3_aa: CAISGGQDNQPQHF
clone_size: .; j_call: TRBJ1-6; v_call: TRBV5-8; d_call: TRBD1; cdr3_nt: TGTGCCAGCAGCCAGACCGGGACAGGGGCGGCGGATTCACCCCTCCACTTT; cdr3_aa: CASSQTGTGAADSPLHF
clone_size: .; j_call: TRBJ1-4; v_call: TRBV5-4; d_call: TRBD1; cdr3_nt: TGTGCCAGCAGCGTGACAGGGGCTTCCGGGGAAAAACTGTTTTTT; cdr3_aa: CASSVTGASGEKLFF
clone_size: .; j_call: TRBJ2-3; v_call: TRBV18; d_call: TRBD2; cdr3_nt: TGTGCCAGCTCACCGGGACTAGCGGGAGTCGGGACAGATACGCAGTATTTT; cdr3_aa: CASSPGLAGVGTDTQYF
clone_size: .; j_call: TRBJ1-5; v_call: TRBV7-9; d_call: TRBD1; cdr3_nt: TGTGCCAGCAGCTCCAGGGGGCCTCAGCCCCAGCATTTT; cdr3_aa: CASSSRGPQPQHF
clone_size: .; j_call: TRBJ2-1; v_call: TRBV5-1; d_call: TRBD2; cdr3_nt: TGCGCCAGCAGCCCCGAGACGACTAGCGGGAGAAGGATGAAGTTCTTC; cdr3_aa: CASSPETTSGRRMKFF
clone_size: .; j_call: TRBJ2-3; v_call: TRBV13; d_call: TRBD2; cdr3_nt: TGTGCCAGCAGCTTGTCACTAGCGGACGACCTGGGAGATACGCAGTATTTT; cdr3_aa: CASSLSLADDLGDTQYF
clone_size: .; j_call: TRBJ2-1; v_call: TRBV29-1; d_call: TRBD1; cdr3_nt: TGCAGCGTGGATAAAGGACAGGGGTTTGTCCATGAGCAGTTCTTC; cdr3_aa: CSVDKGQGFVHEQFF
clone_size: .; j_call: TRBJ1-3; v_call: TRBV4-1; d_call: .; cdr3_nt: TGCGCCAGCAGCCAAGGGAGGGGAAACACCATATATTTT; cdr3_aa: CASSQGRGNTIYF
clone_size: .; j_call: TRBJ1-5; v_call: TRBV27; d_call: .; cdr3_nt: TGTGCCAGCAGTTCCCTGCGGGGAAATCAGCCCCAGCATTTT; cdr3_aa: CASSSLRGNQPQHF
clone_size: .; j_call: TRBJ2-2; v_call: TRBV7-2; d_call: .; cdr3_nt: TGTGCCAGCAGCCTTCGCGCGCCGACTGGCACAACCGGGGAGCTGTTTTTT; cdr3_aa: CASSLRAPTGTTGELFF
clone_size: .; j_call: TRBJ2-3; v_call: TRBV10-3; d_call: .; cdr3_nt: TGTGCCATCAGTGTGGACTTTCCCACGGCAGATACGCAGTATTTT; cdr3_aa: CAISVDFPTADTQYF
clone_size: .; j_call: TRBJ2-2; v_call: TRBV6-5; d_call: .; cdr3_nt: TGTGCCAGCACGGGTAGGGGCACCGGGGAGCTGTTTTTT; cdr3_aa: CASTGRGTGELFF